Presented here are 15 T cell receptor beta chains from one specimen sequenced in a study of neoadjuvant anti-PD-1 for oral cavity cancer. Sequencing used immunoSEQ multiplex PCR; TCRdb keeps in-frame clones, though not all of them. The profile covers approximately 67,000 clones, with around 82% appearing a single time and roughly 3.4% taken by the ten largest. The sample consisted of PBMCs, taken before nivolumab (anti-PD-1) treatment. The receptors come from a person between 40 and 85 years old with oral cavity squamous cell carcinoma.

The J gene is TRBJ2-2, the V gene TRBV19; possibly TRBD1 or TRBD2 for D (5 bases each). Germline V lookup: CDR1 LNHDA, CDR2 SQIVND (reference sequence). This CDR3 region has 15 residues. The germline V and J ends were trimmed by 4 bases and 2 bases, with 11 bases remaining between them. CDR3 sequence (DNA): TGTGCCAGTAGTAAGAGAGGGGATAACACCGGGGAGCTGTTTTTT. Translation gives CASSKRGDNTGELFF. Using reference TRBV19 and TRBJ2-2 for the parts outside the CDR3, the full variable domain is DGGITQSPKYLFRKEGQNVTLSCEQNLNHDAMYWYRQDPGQGLRLIYYSQIVNDFQKGDIAEGYSVSREKKESFPLTVTSAQKNPTAFYLCASSKRGDNTGELFFGEGSRLTVL.

The chain couples TRBV10-1 to TRBJ2-5; TRBD1 aligns across 7 bases. The CDR3 contains 14 residues. CDR1 and CDR2 from the germline V gene are WNHNN and SYGVQD (reference sequence). Trimming cost V 5 bases and J 4 bases; bases outside gene matches: 7. The DNA for the CDR3 is TGCGCCAGCAGTAAGGGACAGAGGGGAGAGACCCAGTACTTC. This codes for CASSKGQRGETQYF.

The chain links TRBV28 to TRBJ2-1, with D perhaps assigned TRBD1 or TRBD2 (6 bases each). V shed 1 base and J shed 2 bases, with 18 bases lying between them. This CDR3 region has 18 residues. The germline V gene encodes CDR1 MDHEN and CDR2 SYDVKM. CDR3 sequence reads: CASSLLGLADRTYNEQFF. The CDR3 DNA reads as TGTGCCAGCAGTTTATTAGGGTTAGCGGACAGAACCTACAATGAGCAGTTCTTC.

This clone has only a few counts. This sequence joins TRBV6-5 and TRBJ1-2; D is ambiguous. V was trimmed by 0 bases and J by 0 bases, leaving 11 bases between them. Germline V CDR1 and CDR2: MNHEY, SVGAGI. This CDR3 has 16 amino acids. The CDR3 reads CASSYSMGLTNYGYTF. The CDR3 coding sequence is TGTGCCAGCAGTTACTCCATGGGCCTGACTAACTATGGCTACACCTTC.

The chain is built from TRBV11-2 and TRBJ2-7; D might be TRBD1 (6 bases). Germline CDR1 and CDR2: SGHAT and FQNNGV. This CDR3 comprises 14 residues. Trimming removed 5 bases from V and 5 bases from J, with 16 bases in between. The CDR3 DNA reads TGTGCCAGCAGCCCCATACAGGGTTTAGACGAGCAGTACTTC. It is translated as CASSPIQGLDEQYF.

V is TRBV9 and J is TRBJ1-4; D is undetermined. The CDR3 runs to 13 residues. V was cut by 3 bases and J by 7 bases, with 10 bases left in between. The germline gives CDR1 SGDLS, CDR2 YYNGEE. The CDR3 sequence is CASSGGGSEKLFF. Written as DNA, the CDR3 is TGTGCCAGCAGCGGGGGAGGGAGTGAAAAACTGTTTTTT.

This clone was recorded a few times. The CDR3 nucleotides are TGTGCCAGCAGCGTAGGGGGTTGGATGAGGAGTTTTACTAACTATGGCTACACCTTC. Translating gives CASSVGGWMRSFTNYGYTF. V is TRBV9 and J is TRBJ1-2; D not resolved. Germline V gives CDR1 SGDLS, CDR2 YYNGEE. The CDR3 loop spans 19 amino acids. V lost 0 bases and J 0 bases, leaving 21 bases between the germline ends.

This chain connects TRBV30 to TRBJ1-6; a possible D gene is TRBD1 (5 bases). The germline V gene has CDR1 GTSNPN and CDR2 SVGIG (reference sequence). CDR3 size: 17 residues. V shed 0 bases and J shed 1 base, with 13 bases lying between them. The CDR3 DNA sequence: TGTGCCTGGAGTGTAGGGGCGGGTTGGTCCTATAATTCACCCCTCCACTTT. Amino acid sequence: CAWSVGAGWSYNSPLHF.

This clone was counted between two and nine times. The J gene is TRBJ2-1, the V gene TRBV5-8, with 9 bases aligning to TRBD2. V lost 5 bases and J lost 5; bases outside the gene matches: 8. There are 15 residues in the CDR3. CDR1 and CDR2 from the germline V gene are SGHTS and YDEGEE. The CDR3 nucleotides are TGTGCCAGCAGGAGTAGCGGGAGATCCCACAATGAGCAGTTCTTC. It encodes CASRSSGRSHNEQFF.

The V call is TRBV5-1, the J call TRBJ2-7, with D perhaps TRBD1 or TRBD2 (6 bases each). CDR3 length: 15 amino acids. V lost 4 bases and J lost 6, with 20 bases in between. Germline values: CDR1 SGHRS, CDR2 YFSETQ. The CDR3 DNA is TGCGCCAGCAGCCTGGGCCATGTGGGGGGCGGCGAGCAGTACTTC. It translates to CASSLGHVGGGEQYF.

The chain links TRBV6-1 to TRBJ1-4, with 8 bases matching TRBD1. The CDR3 loop spans 13 amino acids. The V and J ends lost 8 bases and 3 bases, in that order; junction bases with no gene match: 2. Germline lookup yields CDR1 MNHNS and CDR2 SASEGT. The CDR3 loop reads CASGGQANEKLFF. The CDR3 DNA follows: TGTGCCAGCGGGGGACAGGCTAATGAAAAACTGTTTTTT.

The chain's CDR3 is CASSRLRAFERETQYF. The DNA of the CDR3 is TGTGCCAGCAGCCGATTGAGAGCGTTCGAGAGGGAGACCCAGTACTTC. The chain combines TRBV5-6 with TRBJ2-5; D is uncertain. CDR3 length equals 16 residues. Looked up from germline, CDR1 is SGHDT and CDR2 is YYEEEE. V was clipped by 4 bases and J by 5 bases, with 21 bases between them.

This chain uses TRBV6-1 with TRBJ2-6; D is perhaps TRBD1 (5 bases). From germline, CDR1 is MNHNS and CDR2 SASEGT. Trimming stripped 6 bases from V and 0 bases from J, with 6 bases between. CDR3 length: 14 amino acids. The CDR3 region is CASSQGSGANVLTF. CDR3 DNA sequence: TGTGCCAGCAGCCAGGGCTCTGGGGCCAACGTCCTGACTTTC.

This clone was seen more than once but under ten times. This chain links TRBV10-3 with TRBJ1-2; the match to TRBD1 covers 7 bases. CDR1 is ENHRY, CDR2 SYGVKD, per germline. The J segment lost 0 bases and the V segment lost 4 bases, leaving 11 bases of the junction unmatched. The CDR3 has 17 residues. CDR3 in DNA: TGTGCCATCAGTGGTGAATCAGGGGGGACAGCTAACTATGGCTACACCTTC. It is translated as CAISGESGGTANYGYTF.

This chain uses TRBV11-2 with TRBJ2-1, with 10 bases lining up with TRBD2. J lost 4 bases, V lost 1 base, and 7 bases had no gene match. Per the germline V gene, CDR1 is SGHAT and CDR2 is FQNNGV. The length of the CDR3 is 17 residues. CDR3 DNA: TGTGCCAGCAGCTTAGCTCCTAGCGGGGGTCATTACAATGAGCAGTTCTTC. Its translation: CASSLAPSGGHYNEQFF.